This T cell receptor beta chain was sequenced during a study of cytomegalovirus exposure and HLA in healthy donors. The trim removed 6 bases at V and 6 bases at J, leaving 7 bases unmatched. Germline CDR1 and CDR2: SGHRS and YFSETQ. The CDR3 has 14 amino acids. Primers: 60 Vbeta forward and 13 Jbeta reverse. Sequenced by immunoSEQ multiplex PCR; TCRdb stores in-frame clones only, minus some. Recorded for this sample: 60,000 to 85,000 clones. Sequencing used PBMCs. This chain connects TRBV5-1 to TRBJ2-1; 9 nucleotides line up with TRBD1. The TCR comes from a man aged 50 to 59 in good health and CMV-seropositive. CDR3 sequence reads: CASKRDRDSNEQFF. CDR3 sequence (DNA): TGCGCCAGCAAACGGGACAGGGATAGCAATGAGCAGTTCTTC.